This T cell receptor beta chain was sequenced for a study of long-term antiretroviral therapy in people with HIV. Trimming took off 2 bases at V and 4 bases at J, with 10 bases between the two ends. Germline CDR1 reads SNHLY; CDR2 reads FYNNEI. This CDR3 contains 14 residues. The libraries were made with immunoSEQ v3.0 at survey level. Clones were read by immunoSEQ multiplex PCR, and TCRdb kept only the in-frame ones, dropping some. There are some 19,000 clones in the sample; roughly four fifths occur only once, and 6.9% lies in the top ten. At minimum, one pre-ART and two post-ART PBMC samples were obtained from each donor.

Material: unsorted PBMCs, obtained 2.2 years after starting antiretroviral therapy. The chain combines TRBV2 with TRBJ2-3; D might be TRBD1 (5 bases). This sequence originates from a man aged 50 or older with HIV. CDR3 sequence reads: CASSERVGADTQYF. In DNA form, the CDR3 reads TGTGCCAGCAGTGAAAGGGTAGGGGCAGATACGCAGTATTTT.